A single sample gave rise to the 30 T cell receptor beta chains below, sequenced in a study of CD8 T cells in Susac syndrome. Reverse transcription of roughly 0.5 to 1 ug RNA was carried out with random hexamers. TCRdb re-derived calls from the immunoSEQ multiplex PCR reads in MiXCR, one entry per CDR3 protein. The sample carries about 120,000 distinct CDR3 sequences, roughly 91% recorded once. Sequencing was carried out using CD4+ T cells from PBMCs. These receptors were collected from a human donor in good health.

A word on this clonotype: The junction departs from the called germline gene at one end, perhaps through a read error. The chain joins TRBV3-1 to TRBJ1-1; no definite D call. The CDR3 consists of 10 residues. The germline V gene has CDR1 LGHDT and CDR2 YNNKEL (reference sequence). CDR3 amino acids: CASSQKELVF. DNA for the CDR3: TGTGCCAGCAGCCAGAAAGAGTTGGTCTTT.

The gene calls are TRBV11-1 and TRBJ2-3, with a tentative D call TRBD2 (6 bases). Between the trimmed V and J ends, which lost 0 bases and 0 bases, there was a span of 13 bases. There are 17 residues in the CDR3. Looked up from germline, CDR1 is SGHAT and CDR2 is FQDESV (reference sequence). The CDR3 nucleotides are TGTGCCAGCAGCTTAGCACCTTGGCGGGGAAGCACAGATACGCAGTATTTT. Its protein is CASSLAPWRGSTDTQYF.

This clonotype was seen only once. This chain connects TRBV6-2 or TRBV6-3 to TRBJ1-2; D is undetermined. The ends were cut back, 0 bases at V and 2 bases at J, with 7 bases in the middle. The V gene's germline CDR1 is MNHEY and CDR2 SVGEGT. The CDR3 is made up of 14 amino acids. The CDR3 nucleotides read TGTGCCAGCAGTTACTCGACACAAAACTATGGCTACACCTTC. It specifies CASSYSTQNYGYTF.

A remark on this clonotype: Mismatch with germline at one junction end may stem from a read error. V is TRBV7-7 and J is TRBJ1-4, with a tentative D call TRBD1 (6 bases). The CDR3 totals 13 residues. Germline CDR1 SSHAT, CDR2 FNYEAQ (reference sequence). This CDR3 reads CASSSGVNEKLFF. The CDR3 DNA sequence: TGTGCTAGCAGCTCAGGGGTGAATGAAAAACTGTTTTTT.

The chain links TRBV19 to TRBJ1-5, with TRBD1 matching 9 bases. Germline values: CDR1 LNHDA, CDR2 SQIVND (reference sequence). J lost 7 bases, V lost 4 bases, and 14 bases had no gene match. This CDR3 comprises 17 residues. CDR3 sequence: CASSTTGTGWTGQPQHF. CDR3 nucleotides: TGTGCCAGTAGTACAACCGGGACAGGGTGGACCGGGCAGCCCCAGCATTTT.

V and J are TRBV28 and TRBJ2-3; D remains unclear. The germline gives CDR1 MDHEN, CDR2 SYDVKM. This CDR3 comprises 14 residues. V shed 4 bases and J shed 4 bases, with 12 bases lying between them. The DNA of the CDR3 is TGTGCCAGCAGTTCCCCTCATATCGCAGATACGCAGTATTTT. Protein sequence: CASSSPHIADTQYF.

The V call is TRBV20-1, the J call TRBJ2-1, with D unresolved. The CDR3 has 11 amino acids. The V gene's germline CDR1 is DFQATT and CDR2 SNEGSKA (reference sequence). Trimming pared 5 bases from V and 9 bases from J, leaving 11 bases between. CDR3 region: CSAGVGSEQFF. Here the CDR3 DNA reads TGCAGTGCTGGAGTAGGCAGTGAGCAGTTCTTC.

J is TRBJ1-1 and V is TRBV20-1; 8 nucleotides align to TRBD1. With 2 bases clipped from V and 3 bases from J, the junction kept 5 bases outside the gene matches. Germline V gene data show CDR1 as DFQATT and CDR2 as SNEGSKA (reference sequence). This CDR3 comprises 14 residues. The CDR3 DNA reads as TGCAGTGCTAGACCAGGGGGCGCGGACACTGAAGCTTTCTTT. It translates to CSARPGGADTEAFF.

This clonotype was observed a single time. The chain uses TRBV20-1 and TRBJ2-1, with 10 bases lining up with TRBD2. Germline lookup yields CDR1 DFQATT and CDR2 SNEGSKA (reference sequence). V trimming: 2 bases; J trimming: 7 bases; junction bases outside the gene matches: 14. The CDR3 sequence is 17 residues long. CDR3 loop: CSARPYVTSGEGNEQFF. Here the CDR3 DNA reads TGCAGTGCTAGACCGTACGTTACTAGCGGGGAGGGAAATGAGCAGTTCTTC.

This rearrangement joins TRBV28 to TRBJ2-1; weak D call: TRBD2 (6 bases). The CDR3 is made up of 13 amino acids. Germline CDR1 and CDR2: MDHEN and SYDVKM. V was pared by 6 bases and J by 7 bases, with 13 bases between. In nucleotides, the CDR3 is TGTGCCAGCAGCCCCGGTCGGGGGAATGAGCAGTTCTTC. Its protein is CASSPGRGNEQFF.

The chain carries TRBV4-1 and TRBJ1-4; D gene uncertain. V lost 1 base and J 5 bases, leaving 5 bases between the germline ends. Germline CDR1 is MGHRA and CDR2 is YSYEKL. CDR3 length: 13 amino acids. The CDR3: CASSQARNEKLFF. The CDR3 coding sequence is TGCGCCAGCAGCCAAGCTCGGAATGAAAAACTGTTTTTT.

J is TRBJ2-2 and V is TRBV19; D is tentatively TRBD1 or TRBD2 (5 bases each). The length of the CDR3 is 15 residues. CDR1 LNHDA and CDR2 SQIVND come from the germline V gene (reference sequence). The V end was cut by 3 bases, the J end by 0 bases, with 8 bases between. The CDR3 loop reads CASSIPGPNTGELFF. The CDR3 nucleotides are TGTGCCAGTAGTATCCCGGGGCCGAACACCGGGGAGCTGTTTTTT.

The chain couples TRBV19 to TRBJ2-1; 7 bases fit TRBD2. V trimming: 9 bases; J trimming: 7 bases; junction bases outside the gene matches: 9. Germline CDR1 is LNHDA and CDR2 is SQIVND (reference sequence). CDR3 size: 13 residues. The CDR3 sequence: CASRRAGMNEQFF. The CDR3 nucleotides read TGTGCCAGCAGGAGAGCGGGAATGAATGAGCAGTTCTTC.

The chain couples TRBV2 to TRBJ1-2; D gene unclear. Trimming shortened V by 5 bases and J by 0 bases, and 7 bases separated the two germline ends. Germline CDR1 is SNHLY and CDR2 is FYNNEI. The CDR3 has 13 residues. The CDR3 here is CASSLITNYGYTF. The CDR3 DNA follows: TGTGCCAGCAGTCTGATAACTAACTATGGCTACACCTTC. Full variable domain (missing parts from reference TRBV2 and TRBJ1-2): EPEVTQTPSHQVTQMGQEVILRCVPISNHLYFYWYRQILGQKVEFLVSFYNNEISEKSEIFDDQFSVERPDGSNFTLKIRSTKLEDSAMYFCASSLITNYGYTFGSGTRLTVV.

The chain employs TRBV6-5 and TRBJ2-7, with D perhaps assigned TRBD1 or TRBD2 (5 bases each). The V gene lost 6 bases and the J gene lost 4 bases, with 10 bases spanning the gap. CDR3 length: 12 amino acids. Germline assignment: CDR1 MNHEY and CDR2 SVGAGI. The DNA of the CDR3 is TGTGCCAGCAGACGGGGCCCTTACGAGCAGTACTTC. Protein: CASRRGPYEQYF.

The rearrangement links TRBV2 to TRBJ1-6; 8 nucleotides match TRBD1. With V trimmed by 9 bases and J by 6 bases, 7 bases remained unmatched. This CDR3 region has 14 residues. The V gene's germline CDR1 is SNHLY and CDR2 FYNNEI. This chain's CDR3 is CARKGQGINSPLHF. The CDR3 DNA is TGTGCCAGGAAAGGACAGGGCATTAATTCACCCCTCCACTTT.

CDR3 sequence: CASSLQGRANTEAFF. The CDR3 DNA follows: TGTGCCAGCAGCTTACAGGGACGGGCAAACACTGAAGCTTTCTTT. The gene calls are TRBV7-3 and TRBJ1-1, with a tentative D call TRBD1 (5 bases). The V gene's germline CDR1 is SGHTA and CDR2 FQGTGA. The V end lost 2 bases, the J end lost 2 bases, and 12 bases lay between the germline ends. The CDR3 has 15 amino acids.

This chain joins TRBV5-4 and TRBJ2-5, with D possibly being TRBD1 or TRBD2 (5 bases each). V was trimmed by 4 bases and J by 3 bases, leaving 22 bases between them. The CDR3 is 17 amino acids. In germline, CDR1 is SGHNT, CDR2 YYREEE (reference sequence). CDR3 region: CASSLAGSTRGEETQYF. CDR3 coding DNA: TGTGCCAGCAGCCTGGCTGGGTCGACCCGGGGCGAAGAGACCCAGTACTTC.

This chain uses TRBV29-1 with TRBJ1-1, with D perhaps TRBD1 (6 bases). Trimming stripped 6 bases from V and 5 bases from J, with 16 bases between. From germline, CDR1 is SQVTM and CDR2 ANQGSEA. CDR3 length: 13 residues. DNA of the CDR3: TGCAGCGTCGCCCAGGGGCTCGGGACTGAAGCTTTCTTT. Its protein is CSVAQGLGTEAFF. The complete variable domain, with remaining parts taken from reference TRBV29-1 and TRBJ1-1, reads SAVISQKPSRDICQRGTSLTIQCQVDSQVTMMFWYRQQPGQSLTLIATANQGSEATYESGFVIDKFPISRPNLTFSTLTVSNMSPEDSSIYLCSVAQGLGTEAFFGQGTRLTVV.

The chain recombines TRBV14 with TRBJ1-2; no reliable D call. Germline values: CDR1 SGHDN, CDR2 FVKESK. The CDR3 has 13 amino acids. The V and J ends lost 1 base and 5 bases respectively, with 8 bases between them. The CDR3: CASSQAIRYGYTF. The CDR3 bases are TGTGCCAGCAGCCAAGCAATACGATATGGCTACACCTTC.

The V and J genes are TRBV11-1 and TRBJ1-4; TRBD1 is a possible D gene (6 bases). This CDR3 spans 14 amino acids. Germline CDR1 is SGHAT and CDR2 is FQDESV (reference sequence). The germline V and J ends were trimmed by 5 bases and 8 bases, with 15 bases remaining between them. As DNA, the CDR3 is TGTGCCAGCAGCGAGCCGGGACAACCGGAAAAACTGTTTTTT. Its protein is CASSEPGQPEKLFF.

This clonotype has a single count. The chain has TRBV9 and TRBJ2-1, with TRBD1 as a possible D gene (5 bases). The germline V gene has CDR1 SGDLS and CDR2 YYNGEE. The CDR3 consists of 14 residues. The V and J ends lost 3 bases and 1 base respectively, with 8 bases between them. CDR3 sequence reads: CASSATGSYNEQFF. As DNA, the CDR3 is TGTGCCAGCAGCGCCACAGGTTCCTACAATGAGCAGTTCTTC.

The rearrangement links TRBV7-3 to TRBJ2-3; 7 bases are a match to TRBD2. This CDR3 spans 14 amino acids. Germline V CDR1 and CDR2: SGHTA, FQGTGA. Trimming cost V 5 bases and J 4 bases; bases outside gene matches: 6. The CDR3 is CASSPRRESDTQYF. CDR3 DNA: TGTGCCAGCAGCCCCCGGCGGGAGTCAGATACGCAGTATTTT. Full variable domain (outside the CDR3, taken from reference TRBV7-3 and TRBJ2-3): GAGVSQTPSNKVTEKGKYVELRCDPISGHTALYWYRQSLGQGPEFLIYFQGTGAADDSGLPNDRFFAVRPEGSVSTLKIQRTERGDSAVYLCASSPRRESDTQYFGPGTRLTVL.

Points on this clonotype: Sequence at one end of the junction differs from germline and may be a read error. The chain carries TRBV6-6 and TRBJ2-2; weak D call: TRBD1 (5 bases). Germline-derived CDR1 and CDR2 are MNHNY and SVGAGI (reference sequence). The CDR3 totals 13 residues. The CDR3 coding sequence is TGTTCCAGCAGGGTGACAGCTACCGGGGAGCTGTTTTTT. Amino acid sequence: CSSRVTATGELFF.

This chain links TRBV7-2 with TRBJ2-1, with TRBD2 matching 8 bases. V was clipped by 0 bases and J by 11 bases; unmatched bases: 9. Germline CDR1 reads SGHTA; CDR2 reads FQGNSA. This CDR3 contains 15 residues. The chain's CDR3 is CASSLAAGGLPQQFF. The DNA of the CDR3 is TGTGCCAGCAGCTTAGCGGCGGGGGGCCTTCCCCAGCAGTTCTTC.

The rearrangement uses TRBV11-1 and TRBJ2-1; D unresolved. Between the trimmed V and J ends, which lost 2 bases and 4 bases, there was a span of 6 bases. The germline V gene encodes CDR1 SGHAT and CDR2 FQDESV (reference sequence). This CDR3 contains 13 residues. Written as DNA, the CDR3 is TGTGCCAGCAGCTTATCACTGTACAATGAGCAGTTCTTC. This codes for CASSLSLYNEQFF.

This clonotype appeared a single time. V is TRBV5-1 and J is TRBJ2-1; 11 nucleotides align to TRBD2. CDR1 SGHRS and CDR2 YFSETQ come from the germline V gene. This CDR3 comprises 15 residues. With V trimmed by 4 bases and J by 3 bases, 3 bases remained unmatched. CDR3 in DNA: TGCGCCAGCAGCCCGGGACTAGCGGTCTACAATGAGCAGTTCTTC. This sequence encodes CASSPGLAVYNEQFF.

The chain uses TRBV6-2 or TRBV6-3 and TRBJ2-7; 7 bases are shared with TRBD1. The length of the CDR3 is 14 residues. Germline-derived CDR1 and CDR2 are MNHEY and SVGEGT. Trimming took 5 bases from V and 3 from J; bases not matched to a gene: 7. CDR3 sequence (DNA): TGTGCCAGCAGTCCAAGACAGGGTAGCTACGAGCAGTACTTC. Its translation: CASSPRQGSYEQYF.

The V call is TRBV29-1, the J call TRBJ2-3; D is uncertain. The germline V gene encodes CDR1 SQVTM and CDR2 ANQGSEA. With 3 bases removed from V and 1 base from J, the gap between germline ends came to 5 bases. The CDR3 extends over 12 amino acids. The CDR3 protein is CSVDRGTDTQYF. As DNA, the CDR3 is TGCAGCGTTGATAGGGGCACAGATACGCAGTATTTT.

The V gene is TRBV7-8, the J gene TRBJ1-2, with D unresolved. With 4 bases removed from V and 3 bases from J, the gap between germline ends came to 18 bases. The CDR3 length is 16 residues. Germline CDR1 reads SGHVS; CDR2 reads FQNEAQ. In nucleotides, the CDR3 is TGTGCCAGCAGCTCCGGCGGGCAAGGCGGGGACTATGGCTACACCTTC. Translation gives CASSSGGQGGDYGYTF.